Ten or more counts support the clone carrying this T cell receptor (beta chain). Its antigen is still unknown. J lost 6 bases, V lost 3 bases, and 7 bases had no gene match. This CDR3 comprises 14 residues. In germline, CDR1 is SEHNR, CDR2 FQNEAQ (reference sequence). The data derive from a study of molecular identifiers for immune sequencing clone quantification. Findings and limits, study-wide: Clones above 20 RNA copies contained over 97% of effector molecules but under 1% of naive ones.

CD8+CD4-CCR7+CD45RA+ cells were sorted as naive CD8 T cells. Previously described methods and listed TCR primers were employed for the bulk TCR libraries. TCRdb used MiXCR to reprocess the PCR reads, holding one entry per CDR3 protein. The data hold approximately 670,000 distinct CDR3 sequences, with roughly 21% observed a single time. This chain uses TRBV7-9 with TRBJ1-1, with TRBD1 matching over 7 bases. The sequenced sample consisted of naive CD8+ T cells from blood, with Jurkat cell RNA spiked in. The sample's subset: FACS-sorted CD8+CD4-CCR7+CD45RA+ naive T cells. This TCR was recovered from a human donor in good health. Some libraries in this study had Jurkat cell RNA spiked in. The CDR3 region is CASSFPGGISEAFF. In DNA form, the CDR3 reads TGTGCCAGCAGCTTCCCAGGGGGTATCTCTGAAGCTTTCTTT.